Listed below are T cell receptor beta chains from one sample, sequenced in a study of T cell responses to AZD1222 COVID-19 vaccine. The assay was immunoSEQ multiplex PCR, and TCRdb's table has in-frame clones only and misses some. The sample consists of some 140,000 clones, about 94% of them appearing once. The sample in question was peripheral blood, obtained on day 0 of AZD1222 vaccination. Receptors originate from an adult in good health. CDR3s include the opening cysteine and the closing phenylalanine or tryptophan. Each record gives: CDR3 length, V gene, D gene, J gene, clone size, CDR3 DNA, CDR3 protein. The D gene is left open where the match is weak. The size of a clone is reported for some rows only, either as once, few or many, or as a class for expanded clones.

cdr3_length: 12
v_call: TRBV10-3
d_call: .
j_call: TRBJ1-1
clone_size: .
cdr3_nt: TGTGCCATCAAAGAAGGCGGGCCTGAAGCTTTCTTT
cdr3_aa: CAIKEGGPEAFF

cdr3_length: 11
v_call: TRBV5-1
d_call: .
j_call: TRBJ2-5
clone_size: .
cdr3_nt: TGCGCCAGCAGCTACGCGGAGACCCAGTACTTC
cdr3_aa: CASSYAETQYF

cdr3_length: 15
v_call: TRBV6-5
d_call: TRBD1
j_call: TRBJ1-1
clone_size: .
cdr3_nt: TGTGCCAGCAGTTCCAGACAGGGGGCATTCACTGAAGCTTTCTTT
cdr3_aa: CASSSRQGAFTEAFF

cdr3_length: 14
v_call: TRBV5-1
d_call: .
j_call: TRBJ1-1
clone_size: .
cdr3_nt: TGCGCCAGCAGCGCCTCGCTCGGAGGTTCTGAAGCTTTCTTT
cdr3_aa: CASSASLGGSEAFF

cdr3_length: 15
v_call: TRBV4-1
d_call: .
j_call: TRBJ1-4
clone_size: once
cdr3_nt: TGCGCCAGCAGCCAAGTTCCTGGTCGGGATGAAAAACTGTTTTTT
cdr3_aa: CASSQVPGRDEKLFF

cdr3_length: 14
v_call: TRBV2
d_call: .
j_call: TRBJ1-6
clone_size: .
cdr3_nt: TGTGCCAGCAGCGGGGTAATTCGTAGTTCACCCCTCCACTTT
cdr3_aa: CASSGVIRSSPLHF

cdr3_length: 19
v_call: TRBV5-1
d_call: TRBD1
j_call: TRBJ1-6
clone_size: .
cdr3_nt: TGCGCCAGCAGCTTGGCCCAGGACAGGGTATCGGGATATAATTCACCCCTCCACTTT
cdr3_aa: CASSLAQDRVSGYNSPLHF

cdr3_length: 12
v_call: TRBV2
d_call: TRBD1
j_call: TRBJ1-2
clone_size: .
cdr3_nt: TGTGCCAGTGGACAGGGGACGTATGGCTACACCTTC
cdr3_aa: CASGQGTYGYTF

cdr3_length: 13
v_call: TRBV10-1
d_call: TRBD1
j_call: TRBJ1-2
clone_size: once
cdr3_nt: TGCGCCAGCAGCCCGGACAGGGACTATGGCTACACCTTC
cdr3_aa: CASSPDRDYGYTF

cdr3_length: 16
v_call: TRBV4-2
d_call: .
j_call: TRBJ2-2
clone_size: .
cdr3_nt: TGTGCCAGCAGCCAAGGAACGGGACCCCGGACCGGGGAGCTGTTTTTT
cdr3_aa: CASSQGTGPRTGELFF

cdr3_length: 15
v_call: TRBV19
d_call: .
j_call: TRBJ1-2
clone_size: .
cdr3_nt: TGTGCCAGTACCGCTTCGACAGGACCTAACTATGGCTACACCTTC
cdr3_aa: CASTASTGPNYGYTF

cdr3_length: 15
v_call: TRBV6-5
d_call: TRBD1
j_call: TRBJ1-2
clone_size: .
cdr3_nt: TGTGCCAGCAGCCCAACCGGACAGGGGGCGGCTGGCTACACCTTC
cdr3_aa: CASSPTGQGAAGYTF

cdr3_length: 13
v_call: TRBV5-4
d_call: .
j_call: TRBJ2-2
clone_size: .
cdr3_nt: TGTGCCAGCAGCTGGAACCGGCCCGGGGAGCTGTTTTTT
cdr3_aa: CASSWNRPGELFF

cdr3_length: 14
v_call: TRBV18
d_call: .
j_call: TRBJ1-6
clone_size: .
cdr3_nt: TGTGCCAGCTCAGCCCGGGACGAAAATTCACCCCTCCACTTT
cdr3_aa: CASSARDENSPLHF

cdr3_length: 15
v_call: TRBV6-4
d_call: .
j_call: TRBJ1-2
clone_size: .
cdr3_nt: TGTGCCAGCAGTGACACTCGCAACGGGCACTATGGCTACACCTTC
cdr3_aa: CASSDTRNGHYGYTF

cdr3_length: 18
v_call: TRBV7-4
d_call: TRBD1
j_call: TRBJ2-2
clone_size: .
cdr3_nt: TGTGCCAGCAGCTTAGAGGGGGCCCTACAAACGAACACCGGGGAGCTGTTTTTT
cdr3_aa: CASSLEGALQTNTGELFF

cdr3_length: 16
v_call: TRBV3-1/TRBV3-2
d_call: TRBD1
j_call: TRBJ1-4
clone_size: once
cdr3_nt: TGTGCCAGCAGCCAAGAGTGGGACAGGCAGAACGAAAAACTGTTTTTT
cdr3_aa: CASSQEWDRQNEKLFF

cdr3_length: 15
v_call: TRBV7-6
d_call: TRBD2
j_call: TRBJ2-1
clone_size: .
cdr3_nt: TGTGCCAGCAGCCATGCGGGGGGGGTTATGAATGAGCAGTTCTTC
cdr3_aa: CASSHAGGVMNEQFF

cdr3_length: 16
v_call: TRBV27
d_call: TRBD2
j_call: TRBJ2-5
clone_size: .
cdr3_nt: TGTGCCAGCAGTTCCCGACTAGCGGGGGGACAAGAGACCCAGTACTTC
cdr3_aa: CASSSRLAGGQETQYF

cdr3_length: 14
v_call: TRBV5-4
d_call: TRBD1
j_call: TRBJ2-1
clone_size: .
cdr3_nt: TGTGCCACTACTTACGGGACAGCCTACAATGAGCAGTTCTTC
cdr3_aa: CATTYGTAYNEQFF

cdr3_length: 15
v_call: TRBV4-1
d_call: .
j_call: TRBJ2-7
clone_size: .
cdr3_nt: TGCGCCAGCAGCCAAGGTTTGCACAGCAAAGACGAGCAGTACTTC
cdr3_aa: CASSQGLHSKDEQYF

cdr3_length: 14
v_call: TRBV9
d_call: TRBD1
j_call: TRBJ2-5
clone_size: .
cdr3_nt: TGTGCCAGCAGCGGGGACAGTAACCAAGAGACCCAGTACTTC
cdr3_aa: CASSGDSNQETQYF

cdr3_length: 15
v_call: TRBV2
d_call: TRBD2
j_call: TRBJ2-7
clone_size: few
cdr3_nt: TGTGCCAGCAGTGATGCTAGCGGGGGGCCCTACGAGCAGTACTTC
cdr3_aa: CASSDASGGPYEQYF

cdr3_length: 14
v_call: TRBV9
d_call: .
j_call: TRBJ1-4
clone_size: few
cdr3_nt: TGTGCCAGCAGCGTAGAGGGAGATAATGAAAAACTGTTTTTT
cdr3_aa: CASSVEGDNEKLFF

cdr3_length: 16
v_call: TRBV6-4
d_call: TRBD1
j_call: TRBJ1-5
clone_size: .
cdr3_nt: TGTGCCAGCAGGACGGACAGGGGTTATAGCAATCAGCCCCAGCATTTT
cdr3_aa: CASRTDRGYSNQPQHF

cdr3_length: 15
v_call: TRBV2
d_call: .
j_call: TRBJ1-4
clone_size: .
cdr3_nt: TGTGCCAGCGGGGCCCCAGGGAGAGGGGATGAAAAACTGTTTTTT
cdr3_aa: CASGAPGRGDEKLFF

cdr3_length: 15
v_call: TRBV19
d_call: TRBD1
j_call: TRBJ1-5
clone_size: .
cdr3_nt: TGTGCCAGTAGTATAGGGACAGGTCCCAATCAGCCCCAGCATTTT
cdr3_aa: CASSIGTGPNQPQHF

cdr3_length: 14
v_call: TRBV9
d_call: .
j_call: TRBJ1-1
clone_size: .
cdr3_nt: TGTGCCAGCAGCGTAGAAGGGGGGAACACTGAAGCTTTCTTT
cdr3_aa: CASSVEGGNTEAFF

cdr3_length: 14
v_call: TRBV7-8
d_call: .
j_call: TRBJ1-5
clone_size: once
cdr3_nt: TGTGCCAGCAGCTTCGAGGGGGAAGGGCAGCCCCAGCATTTT
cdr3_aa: CASSFEGEGQPQHF

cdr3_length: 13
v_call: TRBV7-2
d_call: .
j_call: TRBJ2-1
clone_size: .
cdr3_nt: TGTGCCAGCAGCTTAGGGGGTCACAATGAGCAGTTCTTC
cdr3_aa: CASSLGGHNEQFF

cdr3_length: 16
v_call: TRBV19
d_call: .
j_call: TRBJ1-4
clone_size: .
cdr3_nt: TGTGCCAGTAGGGACACAGGGACGGAGTTTTATGAAAAACTGTTTTTT
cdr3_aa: CASRDTGTEFYEKLFF

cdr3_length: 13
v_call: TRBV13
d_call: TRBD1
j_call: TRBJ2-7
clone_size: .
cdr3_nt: TGTGCCAGCAGCTCGACAGGGTTCAGGGAGCAGTACTTC
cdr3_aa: CASSSTGFREQYF

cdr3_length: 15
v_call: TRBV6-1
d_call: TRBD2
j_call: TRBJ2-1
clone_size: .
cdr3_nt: TGTGCCAGCAGTGAGACTAGCGGGGCGGCGGGTGAGCAGTTCTTC
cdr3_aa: CASSETSGAAGEQFF

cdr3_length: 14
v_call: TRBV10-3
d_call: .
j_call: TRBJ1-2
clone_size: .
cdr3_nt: TGTGCCACCTCACAGGACGGACTTAACTATGGCTACACCTTC
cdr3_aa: CATSQDGLNYGYTF

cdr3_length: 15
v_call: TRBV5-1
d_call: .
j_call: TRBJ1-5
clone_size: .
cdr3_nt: TGCGCCAGCAGCTTGGAGGGCCACGGGAATCAGCCCCAGCATTTT
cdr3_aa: CASSLEGHGNQPQHF

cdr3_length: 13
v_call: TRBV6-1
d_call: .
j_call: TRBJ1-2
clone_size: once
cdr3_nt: TGTGCCAGCAGTGAAGGGGGGCTGGGTGGCTACACCTTC
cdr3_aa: CASSEGGLGGYTF

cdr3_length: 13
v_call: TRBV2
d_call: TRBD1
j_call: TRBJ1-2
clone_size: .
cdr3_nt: TGTGCCAGCAGTTCAGGGGGCGACTATGGCTACACCTTC
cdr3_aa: CASSSGGDYGYTF

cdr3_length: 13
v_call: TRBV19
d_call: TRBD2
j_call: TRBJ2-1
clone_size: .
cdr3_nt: TGTGCCTCAAGCGGGGGGTGGGGCAATGAGCAGTTCTTC
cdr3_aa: CASSGGWGNEQFF

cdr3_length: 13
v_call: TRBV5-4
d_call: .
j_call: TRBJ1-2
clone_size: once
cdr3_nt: TGTGCCAGCACCGGGGGTCCTAACTATGGCTACACCTTC
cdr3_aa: CASTGGPNYGYTF

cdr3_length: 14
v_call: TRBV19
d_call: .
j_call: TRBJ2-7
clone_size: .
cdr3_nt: TGTGCCAGTAGTCCACAGTTCCCCTCCTACGAGCAGTACTTC
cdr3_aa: CASSPQFPSYEQYF

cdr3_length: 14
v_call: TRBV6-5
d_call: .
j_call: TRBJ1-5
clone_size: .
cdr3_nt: TGTGCCAGCAGTTATTCGACAGACTCTAGACCCCAGCATTTT
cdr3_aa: CASSYSTDSRPQHF

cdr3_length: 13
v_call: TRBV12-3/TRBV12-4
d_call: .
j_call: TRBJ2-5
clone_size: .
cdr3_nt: TGTGCCAGCAGTTTAAGAGGGGTGGAGACCCAGTACTTC
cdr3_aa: CASSLRGVETQYF

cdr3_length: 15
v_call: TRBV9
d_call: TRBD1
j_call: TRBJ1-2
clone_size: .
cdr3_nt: TGTGCCAGCAGAGGGACAGGGGGCGCCGACTATGGCTACACCTTC
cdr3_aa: CASRGTGGADYGYTF

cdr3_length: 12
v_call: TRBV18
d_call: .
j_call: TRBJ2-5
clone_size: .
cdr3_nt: TGTGCCAGCTCGATTTACCAAGAGACCCAGTACTTC
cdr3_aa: CASSIYQETQYF

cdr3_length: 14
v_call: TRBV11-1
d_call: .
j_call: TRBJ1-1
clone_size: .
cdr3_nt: TGTGCCAGCAGCTTGTGGGGAGTGAACACTGAAGCTTTCTTT
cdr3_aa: CASSLWGVNTEAFF

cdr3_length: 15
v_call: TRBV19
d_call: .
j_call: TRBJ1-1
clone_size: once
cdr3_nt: TGTGCCAGTAGTAAGGGCCACGGGAGGAACACTGAAGCTTTCTTT
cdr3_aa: CASSKGHGRNTEAFF

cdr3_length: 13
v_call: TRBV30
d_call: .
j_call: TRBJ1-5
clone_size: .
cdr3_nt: TGTGCCTGGAGTGGACAGGACAATCAGCCCCAGCATTTT
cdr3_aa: CAWSGQDNQPQHF

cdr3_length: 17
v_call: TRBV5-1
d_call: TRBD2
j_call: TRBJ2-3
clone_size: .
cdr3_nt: TGCGCCAGCAGCTTAGCGGGACGACTAGCGGGGCCAGATACGCAGTATTTT
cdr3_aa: CASSLAGRLAGPDTQYF

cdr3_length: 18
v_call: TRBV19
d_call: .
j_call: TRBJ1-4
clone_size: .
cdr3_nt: TGTGCCAGTAGTATCCGGGGAGGAGGGGCGTTTTCTAATGAAAAACTGTTTTTT
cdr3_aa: CASSIRGGGAFSNEKLFF

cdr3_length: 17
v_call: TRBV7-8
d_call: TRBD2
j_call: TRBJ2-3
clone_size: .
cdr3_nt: TGTGCCAGCAGCTTAGCGCGGGTAGCGGGGGTCACAGATACGCAGTATTTT
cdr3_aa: CASSLARVAGVTDTQYF

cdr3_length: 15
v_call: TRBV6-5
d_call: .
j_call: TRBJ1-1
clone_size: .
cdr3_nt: TGTGCCAGCAGTTACTCGGGGGTAGGGTACACTGAAGCTTTCTTT
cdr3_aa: CASSYSGVGYTEAFF